These T cell receptor beta chains were read from a single sample in a study of cytomegalovirus exposure and HLA in healthy donors. The assay was immunoSEQ multiplex PCR, and TCRdb's table has in-frame clones only and misses some. The data contain around 100,000 clones, roughly 80% of them singletons. Material for sequencing was PBMCs. The receptor set was obtained from a man aged 45-65 years in good health and CMV-seropositive. Both conserved end residues are part of each CDR3. Each record gives: V gene, D gene, J gene, clone size, CDR3 protein, CDR3 DNA. The D gene is left open where the match is weak. Not all rows give a size; the values are once, few, many and, for expanded clones, a class.

TRBV6-1	TRBD2	TRBJ2-7	.	CASSEGSAGDSYEQYF	TGTGCCAGCAGTGAGGGATCAGCGGGAGACTCTTACGAGCAGTACTTC
TRBV5-1	TRBD2	TRBJ2-1	.	CASSLGDSGGRDEQFF	TGCGCCAGCAGCTTGGGGGATAGCGGGGGAAGGGATGAGCAGTTCTTC
TRBV28	TRBD1	TRBJ2-7	.	CASSSPYSGTGGRYEQYF	TGTGCCAGCAGTTCACCCTACTCCGGGACAGGGGGTAGGTACGAGCAGTACTTC
TRBV7-9	TRBD1	TRBJ2-3	.	CASSPGTGGVGTQYF	TGTGCCAGCAGCCCCGGGACAGGGGGCGTAGGTACGCAGTATTTT
TRBV7-2	TRBD2	TRBJ2-3	.	CASSHTGTRDTDTQYF	TGTGCCAGCAGCCACACCGGGACTAGGGACACAGATACGCAGTATTTT
TRBV10-3	.	TRBJ2-7	.	CAINGGSYEQYF	TGTGCCATCAACGGCGGTTCCTACGAGCAGTACTTC
TRBV6-5	.	TRBJ2-7	.	CASSPPAGGAGEQYF	TGTGCCAGCAGTCCCCCGGCGGGCGGAGCAGGCGAGCAGTACTTC
TRBV19	.	TRBJ1-5	.	CASRAGGQPQHF	TGTGCCAGTAGAGCGGGGGGACAGCCCCAGCATTTT
TRBV7-9	.	TRBJ2-7	.	CASSPGVGVDYEQYF	TGTGCCAGCAGCCCGGGGGTGGGTGTGGATTACGAGCAGTACTTC
TRBV28	TRBD1	TRBJ1-5	.	CASSRQGSNQPQHF	TGTGCCAGCAGTCGACAGGGGAGCAATCAGCCCCAGCATTTT
TRBV5-1	.	TRBJ2-7	.	CASSLSGSNEQYF	TGCGCCAGCAGCCTCTCAGGGTCCAACGAGCAGTACTTC
TRBV30	TRBD1	TRBJ1-4	.	CAWSGDRGRLSNEKLFF	TGTGCCTGGAGCGGGGACAGGGGGCGTCTTAGTAATGAAAAACTGTTTTTT
TRBV7-3	TRBD1	TRBJ2-5	few	CASSSRGPETQYF	TGTGCCAGCAGCTCCAGGGGGCCAGAGACCCAGTACTTC
TRBV7-9	TRBD1	TRBJ2-3	.	CASSPGQGRLDTQYF	TGTGCCAGCAGCCCGGGACAGGGGAGGTTAGATACGCAGTATTTT
TRBV18	.	TRBJ1-5	.	CASSPSGAAGNQPQHF	TGTGCCAGCTCACCAAGCGGCGCGGCTGGCAATCAGCCCCAGCATTTT
TRBV7-8	.	TRBJ2-1	.	CASSLVFLATNEQFF	TGTGCCAGCAGCTTAGTATTCCTAGCGACCAATGAGCAGTTCTTC
TRBV30	.	TRBJ2-3	.	CAWSEVLADTQYF	TGTGCCTGGAGTGAAGTTCTAGCAGATACGCAGTATTTT
TRBV19	TRBD2	TRBJ2-2	once	CASISSGRVGELFF	TGTGCCAGTATATCTAGCGGGAGAGTCGGGGAGCTGTTTTTT
TRBV29-1	.	TRBJ2-3	.	CSVEIRVTDTQYF	TGCAGCGTTGAAATACGGGTCACAGATACGCAGTATTTT
TRBV7-9	.	TRBJ1-1	.	CASSLAGTSEGTEAFF	TGTGCCAGCAGCTTAGCTGGGACGTCGGAGGGGACTGAAGCTTTCTTT
TRBV28	.	TRBJ2-7	.	CASSPHGVQGHEQYF	TGTGCCAGCAGTCCCCACGGGGTTCAGGGGCACGAGCAGTACTTC
TRBV11-2	.	TRBJ1-1	.	CASTTGATIEAFF	TGTGCCAGCACTACTGGGGCGACGATTGAAGCTTTCTTT
TRBV7-6	TRBD1	TRBJ2-2	.	CASSLDPTGPNTGELFF	TGTGCCAGCAGCTTAGACCCGACAGGGCCGAACACCGGGGAGCTGTTTTTT
TRBV6-5	TRBD2	TRBJ2-1	.	CASSYGLAGGLGQFF	TGTGCCAGCAGTTACGGGCTAGCGGGGGGCCTGGGGCAGTTCTTC
TRBV5-6	.	TRBJ1-4	.	CASSLATTNEKLFF	TGTGCCAGCAGCTTGGCAACAACTAATGAAAAACTGTTTTTT
TRBV5-1	TRBD2	TRBJ2-1	.	CASSLGDSGRGEQFF	TGCGCCAGCAGCCTTGGGGATAGCGGGAGAGGAGAGCAGTTCTTC
TRBV2	.	TRBJ1-5	.	CASSEGQFSSNQPQHF	TGTGCCAGCAGTGAAGGGCAGTTTTCTTCCAATCAGCCCCAGCATTTT
TRBV28	.	TRBJ2-7	.	CASSSPTEVEDEQYF	TGTGCCAGCAGTTCCCCGACCGAGGTGGAGGACGAGCAGTACTTC
TRBV30	.	TRBJ1-1	.	CAWSPRSSTEAFF	TGTGCCTGGTCCCCGCGGTCGTCTACTGAAGCTTTCTTT
TRBV10-3	TRBD1	TRBJ2-7	.	CAISRQGAYEQYF	TGTGCCATCAGCAGACAGGGAGCCTACGAGCAGTACTTC
TRBV19	TRBD1	TRBJ2-7	.	CASSIRGTGTYEQYF	TGTGCCAGTAGTATCCGCGGGACAGGGACCTACGAGCAGTACTTC
TRBV5-4	TRBD1	TRBJ2-7	.	CASSRIQGAQAPEQYF	TGTGCCAGCAGCCGAATACAGGGGGCGCAAGCCCCCGAGCAGTACTTC